These T cell receptor beta chains were read from a single sample in a study of blood T cell repertoires in COVID-19. This table comes from immunoSEQ multiplex PCR, and its TCRdb copy is limited to in-frame clones, with some not included. The sample has roughly 260,000 clones, more than 75% seen once. Sequenced: PBMCs or T cells enriched from blood (not recorded which). The receptors here all came from a young woman who had recovered from COVID-19. The CDR3 runs from the conserved cysteine through the conserved F or W. A D gene is named only where the DNA matches it firmly. The size field is filled for only some rows; it gives once, few, many or a size class.

>TRBV3-1/TRBV3-2|.|TRBJ2-7|.
TGTGCCAGCAGCCAGGGGCCGTATTCCTACGAGCAGTACTTC
CASSQGPYSYEQYF
>TRBV6-5|few|TRBJ1-2|TRBD1
TGTGCCAGCAGTCGCGGACAGGTTGGCTACACCTTC
CASSRGQVGYTF
>TRBV7-6|.|TRBJ2-3|.
TGTGCCAGCAGCTTTCCGAGAAGCGGAGAGGCTCCTAGCACAGATACGCAGTATTTT
CASSFPRSGEAPSTDTQYF
>TRBV7-9|once|TRBJ1-2|.
TGTGCCAGCAGCCTACAGATTACGTTGAGTGGCTACACCTTC
CASSLQITLSGYTF
>TRBV4-1|.|TRBJ2-5|.
TGCGCCAGCAGCCAAACCCTCACAGATGGGGGGGAGACCCAGTACTTC
CASSQTLTDGGETQYF
>TRBV28|.|TRBJ1-5|TRBD1
TGTGCCAGCAGTCCCAAACTTGCCGGGACAGGGGGATATCAGCCCCAGCATTTT
CASSPKLAGTGGYQPQHF
>TRBV2|.|TRBJ2-2|.
TGTGCCACCGGACTTTCGCGGAACACCGGGGAGCTGTTTTTT
CATGLSRNTGELFF
>TRBV19|once|TRBJ2-2|.
TGTGCCAGTAGTTTAGTGTCCCAGGCCGGGGAGCTGTTTTTT
CASSLVSQAGELFF
>TRBV11-3|.|TRBJ1-2|.
TGTGCCAGCAGCTTAGTTCAGGGCTCTGGCTACACCTTC
CASSLVQGSGYTF
>TRBV2|.|TRBJ2-5|.
TGTGCCAGCAGTGAAGCGCGTCTGGAAGAGACCCAGTACTTC
CASSEARLEETQYF
>TRBV5-1|once|TRBJ1-2|.
TGCGCCAGCAGCTTGCTTACGGGGGACAACTATGGCTACACCTTC
CASSLLTGDNYGYTF
>TRBV9|few|TRBJ2-2|.
TGTGCCAGCAGCCCCTATGATGACACCGGGGAGCTGTTTTTT
CASSPYDDTGELFF
>TRBV18|.|TRBJ1-6|.
TGTGCCAGCTCACCCTACGTGGGCAGAGTCGATTCACCCCTCCACTTT
CASSPYVGRVDSPLHF
>TRBV6-6|.|TRBJ2-2|TRBD2
TGTGCCAGCAGTCCCGGGACTAGCGGGATTAGCACCGGGGAGCTGTTTTTT
CASSPGTSGISTGELFF
>TRBV9|.|TRBJ1-1|TRBD1
TGTGCCAGCAGCGTATGGGACAGGGGGCCCTGGGACACTGAAGCTTTCTTT
CASSVWDRGPWDTEAFF
>TRBV5-1|.|TRBJ2-5|TRBD2
TGCGCCAGCAGCTTGTCCGCGGGGGAAGAGACCCAGTACTTC
CASSLSAGEETQYF
>TRBV30|.|TRBJ1-5|.
TGTGCCTGGACAGAAACAGGGAATAATCAGCCCCAGCATTTT
CAWTETGNNQPQHF
>TRBV7-2|.|TRBJ2-5|.
TGTGCCAGCAGCTTAACCGCTATAAAAGAGACCCAGTACTTC
CASSLTAIKETQYF
>TRBV30|.|TRBJ2-1|TRBD2
TGTGCCTGGAGTTCGACCCTAGCGGGAGGTAGGGCCTACAATGAGCAGTTCTTC
CAWSSTLAGGRAYNEQFF
>TRBV28|.|TRBJ2-1|TRBD1
TGTGCCAGCAGCCAAAACTGGGGACAGGGAGGAAATGAGCAGTTCTTC
CASSQNWGQGGNEQFF
>TRBV9|.|TRBJ1-1|.
TGTGCCAGCAGCACGACAGTTATCAACACTGAAGCTTTCTTT
CASSTTVINTEAFF
>TRBV10-3|.|TRBJ2-1|.
TGTGCCATCAGTGAGTCGACTTTTCATAGCGGCTACAATGAGCAGTTCTTC
CAISESTFHSGYNEQFF
>TRBV2|.|TRBJ2-2|.
TGTGCCAGCAGTGATTGGGGGAGGAATGGGGAGCTGTTTTTT
CASSDWGRNGELFF
>TRBV6-1|.|TRBJ2-2|TRBD1
TGTGCCAGCAGTGCGATGACAGGGGGCGTTGACACCGGGGAGCTGTTTTTT
CASSAMTGGVDTGELFF
>TRBV10-3|.|TRBJ2-1|TRBD2
TGTGCCATCAGTGAGTCGTGGGAGCGGGGGGTCAGCTCCTACAATGAGCAGTTCTTC
CAISESWERGVSSYNEQFF
>TRBV9|once|TRBJ2-5|TRBD2
TGTGCCAGCAGCGTAGGTAGTGGCGGGGGGGCCCGAGAGACCCAGTACTTC
CASSVGSGGGARETQYF
>TRBV7-3|.|TRBJ2-7|TRBD2
TGTGCCAGCAGCCCCCTTCCCTCTCCGGGCGGACTAGCGGTCGAGCAGTACTTC
CASSPLPSPGGLAVEQYF
>TRBV30|.|TRBJ1-3|TRBD1
TGTGCCTCGGGACAGGGGGCCGGAAACACCATATATTTT
CASGQGAGNTIYF
>TRBV19|.|TRBJ2-2|TRBD1
TGTGCCAGTAGTATGAAGACAGGGGTGAACACCGGGGAGCTGTTTTTT
CASSMKTGVNTGELFF
>TRBV4-3|.|TRBJ1-3|.
TGCGCCAGCAGCCAAGATCTAGCAGGCCTCTCTGGAAACACCATATATTTT
CASSQDLAGLSGNTIYF
>TRBV14|.|TRBJ2-1|TRBD2
TGTGCCAGCAGCCAGTGGGTAGCGGGAGATCGAGAGCAGTTCTTC
CASSQWVAGDREQFF
>TRBV5-1|.|TRBJ2-5|TRBD2
TGCGCCAGCAGCTTGGCACTAGCGGGAGATGAGACCCAGTACTTC
CASSLALAGDETQYF
>TRBV5-8|.|TRBJ1-5|TRBD1
TGTGCCAGCAGCTTGGGAGGGGGCGATCATAGCAATCAGCCCCAGCATTTT
CASSLGGGDHSNQPQHF